The present entry profiles one T cell receptor (beta chain) with its context. As handled by the study authors: Reference gene primer amplification in the assay estimated nucleated cell counts. Using immunoSEQ multiplex PCR, the repertoire was profiled, and TCRdb retains in-frame clones only, with some absent. V and J calls and clone size follow that table, whereas D and trimming were derived from the DNA. Among hundreds of thousands of clones listed, 70% to 90% were seen once. This entry comes from a study of blood T cell repertoires in COVID-19. The wider study: PBMCs, B-cell-depleted T cells, or T cells provided the cDNA or gDNA that made up the material.

Those enrolled, adults aged roughly 18 to 89 years, came from fewer than 25 US areas. Clinical history as reported by participants underpinned cohort assignment. After removal of 7 bases from V and 4 bases from J, the junction contained 4 bases not matched to a gene. The germline CDR1 and CDR2 sequences are MNHEY and SVGAGI. This CDR3 contains 14 residues. Sequenced material: PBMCs or T cells enriched from blood (not recorded which). The TCR sequence derives from a woman aged 18-29 years with acute COVID-19. The chain employs TRBV6-5 and TRBJ1-4, with 9 bases identical to TRBD1. DNA of the CDR3: TGTGCCAGCAAAGGACAGGGGAGTAATGAAAAACTGTTTTTT. This codes for CASKGQGSNEKLFF.